The clone carrying this T cell receptor beta chain was counted between two and nine times. This sample stems from a study of T cell repertoires in cytomegalovirus infection. Germline CDR1 and CDR2: DFQATT and SNEGSKA (reference sequence). V lost 0 bases to trimming and J lost 1 base; unmatched junction nucleotides: 5. This CDR3 comprises 15 residues. MiXCR was run by TCRdb on the reads, yielding one entry per CDR3 protein. The sample has 250,000 or so distinct CDR3 sequences; roughly an eighth are singletons. The chain uses TRBV20-1 and TRBJ2-7, with TRBD2 matching over 8 bases. The receptor's source is a human donor in good health (CMV status not recorded). Some clones in this sample may be carry-over from other donors' samples. The material sequenced was PBMCs. In nucleotides, the CDR3 is TGCAGTGCTAGAGATATAAGCGGGAGTTCCTACGAGCAGTACTTC. It specifies CSARDISGSSYEQYF.